This TCR beta chain was captured by sequencing in a study of human T cells and chemical hapten exposure (TCRdb year 2021). With regard to the full study: For sensitization, 2% DPC in acetone was applied to a 2 cm by 2 cm area of upper inner arm skin. Weekly therapeutic DPC doses were additionally applied to the scalp of patients throughout the roughly 25-week study period. Patch tests used Finn chambers with 0.01% DPC on the upper back, scored after 6 days by International Contact Dermatitis Research Group standards. The patient cohort, mostly female, included alopecia areata with under or over 50% scalp involvement, alopecia totalis and alopecia universalis. Libraries were pooled for sequencing, and per-sample TCR yields varied mainly because of small differences in library volumes within the pool. In alopecia patients, the study followed how the peripheral blood TCR repertoire changed in vivo over primary and secondary sensitization to diphenylcyclopropenone (DPC), a hapten. Blood was sampled from patients pre-sensitization (week 0) and at 2, 6 and about 24 weeks after DPC sensitization. About 30 alopecia patients provided blood for TCR sequencing at one to four time points (pre-sensitization, 2, 6 and 24 weeks).

Measured from the cysteine to the phenylalanine, the CDR3 is 15 residues long. The kept DNA is CDR3 alone, 45 bases in frame from the first base. CDR1 SGHTA and CDR2 FQGNSA were looked up in the germline V gene. Deletion took 3 bases off V and 4 bases off J, with a span of 14 bases between the germline ends. The library was made by RACE. The listed sequencing device is NextSeq 500. Library preparation attached unique molecular identifiers to individual cDNA molecules for quantitative, reproducible TCR counting. For every blood RNA sample, sequencing covered both the TCR alpha and TCR beta chains. Per the authors' processing: Samples had a median of roughly 91,000 TCRs, with a range from about 23,224 to 750,000. The Decombinator software suite was used to annotate the V, J and CDR3 of the TCR reads. Every sample was subsampled to the same number of TCRs (28,000) for the PS versus PT1 abundance plots. Expanded TCRs were defined as absent before sensitization and observed at least eight times at the 2-week time point. Using fastp at Q25 and MiXCR, TCRdb reprocessed the public reads and kept productive beta chains. All rows with the same CDR3 protein become a single entry with the most common DNA and genes. These V and J calls originate from TCRdb's pipeline instead of the authors' own analysis. The sample table shows some 300,000 distinct CDR3 sequences, and 5.5% are seen once. Clones ranked in the top ten supply around 8.8% of the sample.

The sample's time point, from its label and the paper: pre-sensitization, week 0. The sample's treatment or condition label, decoded: therapeutic diphenylcyclopropenone sensitization with weekly scalp DPC. Blood at each patch-test visit was drawn before the patch test was applied. Patients were eligible if aged 18 to 70, diagnosed with alopecia and judged suitable for DPC therapy, and pregnant patients were excluded. Total RNA was extracted from unfractionated whole blood that had been collected in Tempus Blood RNA tubes. Broad study findings and their caveats: Repeated subsampling changed both the strength of the expansion versus patch-test correlation and the threshold at which that correlation became significant. The number of TCRs above 1 in 1000 frequency did not change with DPC sensitization; there was no evidence of global repertoire structure alterations. Patch test score correlated positively with the number of PT1 expanded TCRs, reaching significance at thresholds 8, 16 and 32 but not at 4. Because all patients had alopecia, a presumed autoimmune disease, the immune response of the patients might differ from that of healthy individuals. Compared with pre-sensitization or healthy control sets, expanded TCRs formed significantly more large CDR3 similarity clusters, which is consistent with antigen-driven responses.

This clonotype was detected ten times or more. It has no known antigen specificity. No much larger clone exists at a distance of one base, and base qualities are not known. The chain links TRBV7-2 with TRBJ2-3, with a weak D call of TRBD2 (7 bases match). The sample in question was whole blood, obtained in connection with sensitization to the hapten diphenylcyclopropenone (DPC). The origin of this receptor is a woman aged 18-35 years with alopecia areata. Some clones in this sample may be carry-over from other donors' samples. The DNA sequence reads TGTGCCAGCAGCTTTCGGCGGGGGCGTCCAGATACGCAGTATTTT. This sequence encodes CASSFRRGRPDTQYF.